The source of this TCR beta chain is a study of breast tumors, draining lymph nodes, adjacent tissues. Study outcomes and limitations: Luminal-like breast cancer showed significantly higher tumor–nontumor repertoire similarity than basal-like. Tumors had less TCR diversity than lymph nodes, more than nontumor tissue. The lymph node origin of tumor T cells was framed as consistent with a hypothesis, not demonstrated. Data fit most tumor T cells coming from lymph node, expanding in tumor.

The lymph nodes were axillary draining lymph nodes from breast cancer patients. TCRdb used MiXCR to reprocess the multiplex PCR reads, holding one entry per CDR3 protein. Seen here are approximately 130,000 distinct CDR3 sequences, 20% to 25% observed once, and the top ten hold 2.2%. Many counts were recorded for this clonotype. The antigen is unknown. V lost 3 bases and J lost 8; bases outside the gene matches: 7. Looked up from germline, CDR1 is KGHDR and CDR2 is SFDVKD. The CDR3 is made up of 14 amino acids. The sequence was collected from a female donor with breast cancer. Some clones in this sample may be carry-over from other donors' samples. The chain combines TRBV24-1 with TRBJ1-2, with 8 bases aligning to TRBD1. The sequencing input was axillary lymph node tissue. The chain's CDR3 is CATSDPAGGWGYTF. The CDR3 DNA reads as TGTGCCACCAGTGATCCTGCAGGGGGCTGGGGCTACACCTTC.